This TCR beta chain was captured by sequencing in a study of blood T cell repertoires in COVID-19. Produced via immunoSEQ multiplex PCR; TCRdb's table is partial and in-frame only. This table has some 50,000 clones, about 82% appearing once. The CDR3 totals 13 residues. Looked up from germline, CDR1 is SGHNT and CDR2 is YYREEE (reference sequence). The V gene lost 1 base and the J gene lost 5 bases, with 9 bases spanning the gap. The origin of this receptor is a human donor in a cohort sampled during active COVID-19. The chain employs TRBV5-4 and TRBJ1-1; D not certain. The sequenced material came from peripheral blood. The DNA for the CDR3 is TGTGCCAGCAGCTTGAGCGGTGGTACTGAAGCTTTCTTT. It encodes CASSLSGGTEAFF.